Presented here are 11 T cell receptor beta chains from one specimen sequenced in a study of OX40 agonist ivuxolimab in advanced cancers. Repertoires were generated with immunoSEQ multiplex PCR, while TCRdb's copy carries only in-frame clones and drops some. The sample carries 75,000 to 80,000 clones, 94% recorded once. The material sequenced was CD4+ or CD8+ T cells sorted from blood, taken in a trial of the OX40 agonist ivuxolimab. The receptor source for this set is an adult with an advanced solid tumor such as melanoma, head and neck, liver or kidney cancer.

The J gene is TRBJ2-7, the V gene TRBV4-1; no firm D call. Germline V gene sequence: CDR1 MGHRA, CDR2 YSYEKL. The length of the CDR3 is 14 residues. V gave up 0 bases and J gave up 1 base, with 7 bases separating them. DNA of the CDR3: TGCGCCAGCAGCCAAGACGACTTATCCTACGAGCAGTACTTC. Its translation is CASSQDDLSYEQYF.

The rearrangement joins TRBV6-1 to TRBJ2-7; no firm D call. V dropped 2 bases and J dropped 3 bases, with 11 bases sitting between them. The CDR3 consists of 14 residues. Germline CDR1 is MNHNS and CDR2 is SASEGT. CDR3 in amino acids: CASSELVGGYEQYF. The CDR3 coding sequence is TGTGCCAGCAGTGAATTGGTCGGCGGCTACGAGCAGTACTTC.

J is TRBJ2-1 and V is TRBV19, with 12 positions matching TRBD2. The CDR3 length is 14 residues. Germline V lookup: CDR1 LNHDA, CDR2 SQIVND (reference sequence). V was clipped by 7 bases and J by 8 bases; unmatched bases: 6. The chain's CDR3 is CASTPLAGGDEQFF. CDR3 DNA: TGTGCCAGTACCCCGCTAGCGGGAGGGGATGAGCAGTTCTTC.

The chain joins TRBV5-6 to TRBJ1-5; a possible D gene is TRBD1 (5 bases). The length of the CDR3 is 17 residues. CDR1 is SGHDT and CDR2 is YYEEEE in the germline V gene. With 5 bases removed from V and 9 bases from J, the gap between germline ends came to 27 bases. In DNA form, the CDR3 reads TGTGCCAGCAGTTCCTTCGCCGGCAGGGCCCCGGCCATGCCCCAGCATTTT. Protein: CASSSFAGRAPAMPQHF.

This sequence joins TRBV4-3 and TRBJ2-5; 10 positions agree with TRBD1. The better agreement between TRBJ2-7 and the DNA end casts doubt on the J call. The CDR3 is 15 residues long. Germline lookup yields CDR1 LGHNA and CDR2 YSLEER. CDR3: CASSRGTGDSYEQYF. The CDR3 DNA reads as TGCGCCAGCAGCCGAGGGACAGGGGACTCCTACGAGCAGTACTTC.

The genes are TRBV6-4 and TRBJ2-5, with 7 bases fitting TRBD2. The CDR3 extends over 16 amino acids. Per germline, CDR1 MRHNA and CDR2 SNTAGT. The V and J ends lost 6 bases and 5 bases, in that order; junction bases with no gene match: 15. The CDR3 is CASRSGVWRERETQYF. Written as DNA, the CDR3 is TGTGCCAGCAGGAGTGGGGTCTGGCGGGAGCGGGAGACCCAGTACTTC.

CDR3 residues: CASSVAGGTVETQYF. The CDR3 bases are TGTGCCAGCAGCGTAGCGGGCGGAACGGTGGAGACCCAGTACTTC. The chain is built from TRBV9 and TRBJ2-5; D is ambiguous. The CDR3 length is 15 residues. Per the germline V gene, CDR1 is SGDLS and CDR2 is YYNGEE. V was pared by 0 bases and J by 5 bases, with 14 bases between.

The genes are TRBV6-5 and TRBJ1-5; possibly TRBD1 for D (6 bases). CDR3 length equals 15 residues. Germline CDR1 and CDR2: MNHEY and SVGAGI. With 6 bases removed from V and 6 bases from J, the gap between germline ends came to 18 bases. CDR3 DNA: TGTGCCAGCAGGGCCCTCCTAGGGGGGAGTCAGCCCCAGCATTTT. Protein: CASRALLGGSQPQHF.

The chain carries TRBV4-3 and TRBJ2-7, with 9 bases that match TRBD1. The V gene end was trimmed by 4 bases and the J gene end by 7 bases; junction bases not matched to a gene: 8. Germline V lookup: CDR1 LGHNA, CDR2 YSLEER. CDR3 length: 14 amino acids. The CDR3 DNA sequence: TGCGCCAGCAGCCCCCGGGACAGGGTCTCGGAGCAGTACTTC. Protein product: CASSPRDRVSEQYF.

The V gene is TRBV25-1, the J gene TRBJ2-1; 9 nucleotides line up with TRBD1. The CDR3 extends over 16 amino acids. CDR1 is MGHDK and CDR2 is SYGVNS in the germline V gene. V dropped 3 bases and J dropped 8; count of bases not matched to a gene: 11. The DNA for the CDR3 is TGTGCCAGCAGTGAGCTATCGGGACAGGGTATTCATGAGCAGTTCTTC. Translating it yields CASSELSGQGIHEQFF.

The rearrangement links TRBV15 to TRBJ1-5; D remains ambiguous. Germline CDR1 reads LNHNV; CDR2 reads YYDKDF (reference sequence). The germline V and J ends were trimmed by 0 bases and 7 bases, with 4 bases remaining between them. The CDR3 is 12 residues long. In DNA, the CDR3 is TGTGCCACCAGCAGAGATGCCCAGCCCCAGCATTTT. This translates into CATSRDAQPQHF.